Reported below is one T cell receptor (beta chain). Its antigen remains unidentified. The sample belongs to a study of T cell responses to AZD1222 COVID-19 vaccine. Measured with immunoSEQ multiplex PCR; TCRdb has only the in-frame clones, and not every one. Among more than 70,000 clones listed, around 93% were seen once. CDR1 and CDR2 from the germline V gene are LNHDA and SQIVND (reference sequence). Trimming removed 6 bases from V and 7 bases from J; junction bases left unmatched: 6. This CDR3 has 13 amino acids. Study-wide results and limits: Researchers report vaccine-associated CD4 TCRs spanning spike, with dominance at 160-218 and 743-854.

This chain connects TRBV19 to TRBJ1-1, with 9 bases aligning to TRBD1. The receptor's source is an adult who received the AZD1222 COVID-19 vaccine. The sequencing used peripheral blood, collected 28 days after the second AZD1222 dose. The CDR3 nucleotides read TGTGCCAGTAGCAGGACAGGGGTCATTGAAGCTTTCTTT. This translates into CASSRTGVIEAFF.